The rows below give T cell receptor beta chains drawn from one sample of a study of shared clonotypes between healthy human individuals. Data came from immunoSEQ multiplex PCR; TCRdb stores just in-frame clones and leaves some out. Of roughly 2.1 million clones listed, about 92% are singletons. The sample was naive CD8+ T cells from PBMCs. These receptors were collected from a man aged 18 to 35 in good health. Some clones in this sample may be carry-over from other donors' samples. Each CDR3 is given with its conserved first and last residue. The order of the fields is clone size, J gene, V gene, D gene, CDR3 protein, CDR3 DNA. D genes are given only for firm matches. Clone sizes are given selectively: once, few, many, or a class where the clone is expanded.

. | TRBJ2-5 | TRBV14 | . | CASSPGRRAETQYF | TGTGCCAGCAGCCCCGGCCGGAGGGCCGAGACCCAGTACTTC
. | TRBJ1-2 | TRBV28 | . | CASAPAYGYTF | TGTGCCAGCGCCCCGGCGTATGGCTACACCTTC
once | TRBJ2-5 | TRBV4-3 | . | CASSQDYRDGETQYF | TGCGCCAGCAGCCAAGATTATCGGGATGGGGAGACCCAGTACTTC
once | TRBJ1-2 | TRBV21-1 | . | CASRATGLYNGYTF | TGTGCCAGCAGAGCGACAGGGCTTTACAATGGCTACACCTTC
. | TRBJ1-5 | TRBV9 | . | CASSVGTGPNQPQHF | TGTGCCAGCAGCGTAGGAACAGGGCCTAATCAGCCCCAGCATTTT
. | TRBJ2-1 | TRBV7-3 | . | CASSLGAGPRNEQFF | TGTGCCAGCAGCTTAGGGGCGGGACCACGGAATGAGCAGTTCTTC
. | TRBJ1-1 | TRBV19 | . | CATGGRSGTEAFF | TGTGCCACGGGGGGTCGGTCGGGCACTGAAGCTTTCTTT
. | TRBJ2-7 | TRBV4-1 | TRBD2 | CASSQESTSGRRNEQYF | TGCGCCAGCAGCCAAGAGTCAACTAGCGGGAGGCGGAACGAGCAGTACTTC
. | TRBJ2-7 | TRBV10-3 | TRBD2 | CAISPRERESNYEQYF | TGTGCCATCAGTCCCAGGGAGCGGGAGAGTAACTACGAGCAGTACTTC
. | TRBJ2-2 | TRBV6-1 | . | CASSATRSATGELFF | TGTGCCAGCAGTGCGACTAGGAGCGCCACCGGGGAGCTGTTTTTT
. | TRBJ2-1 | TRBV2 | TRBD1 | CASNPGQGSVWGYEQFF | TGTGCCAGCAACCCGGGACAGGGATCAGTTTGGGGGTATGAGCAGTTCTTC
once | TRBJ2-3 | TRBV11-1 | TRBD2 | CASSPGEREYITDTQYF | TGTGCCAGCAGCCCCGGGGAGCGGGAGTATATCACAGATACGCAGTATTTT
. | TRBJ2-7 | TRBV7-9 | TRBD1 | CASSLDPGQGVHEQYF | TGTGCCAGCAGCTTAGACCCGGGACAGGGGGTCCACGAGCAGTACTTC
. | TRBJ1-1 | TRBV19 | TRBD1 | CASSLQGVTTEAFF | TGTGCCAGTAGTCTACAGGGGGTGACCACTGAAGCTTTCTTT
. | TRBJ2-1 | TRBV6-5 | . | CASSPSAYAYNEQFF | TGTGCCAGCAGTCCCTCAGCCTATGCTTACAATGAGCAGTTCTTC
. | TRBJ1-1 | TRBV28 | . | CASSLRGFYVEAFF | TGTGCCAGCAGTTTACGGGGTTTTTACGTTGAAGCTTTCTTT
. | TRBJ2-1 | TRBV13 | . | CASSQGAQYNEQFF | TGTGCCAGCAGCCAAGGGGCGCAATACAATGAGCAGTTCTTC
. | TRBJ2-5 | TRBV4-3 | TRBD2 | CASSQDWAGGETQYF | TGCGCCAGCAGCCAAGATTGGGCGGGAGGAGAGACCCAGTACTTC
. | TRBJ2-5 | TRBV19 | . | CASSIDITTLLEGQYF | TGTGCCAGTAGTATAGATATTACAACCTTACTTGAAGGCCAGTACTTC
. | TRBJ2-3 | TRBV19 | . | CASSRDNKYF | TGTGCCAGTAGTCGGGACAATAAATATTTT
. | TRBJ2-5 | TRBV6-5 | TRBD2 | CASSSGLAQETQYF | TGTGCCAGCAGTTCCGGACTAGCCCAAGAGACCCAGTACTTC
. | TRBJ2-3 | TRBV10-3 | . | CAAWGVGSDTQYF | TGTGCCGCATGGGGAGTGGGATCAGATACGCAGTATTTT
. | TRBJ2-1 | TRBV7-9 | . | CASSLAAQGDLEQFF | TGTGCCAGCAGCTTAGCGGCACAGGGCGATTTGGAGCAGTTCTTC
. | TRBJ2-7 | TRBV29-1 | TRBD1 | CSVTGDPYEQYF | TGCAGCGTGACAGGGGACCCCTACGAGCAGTACTTC